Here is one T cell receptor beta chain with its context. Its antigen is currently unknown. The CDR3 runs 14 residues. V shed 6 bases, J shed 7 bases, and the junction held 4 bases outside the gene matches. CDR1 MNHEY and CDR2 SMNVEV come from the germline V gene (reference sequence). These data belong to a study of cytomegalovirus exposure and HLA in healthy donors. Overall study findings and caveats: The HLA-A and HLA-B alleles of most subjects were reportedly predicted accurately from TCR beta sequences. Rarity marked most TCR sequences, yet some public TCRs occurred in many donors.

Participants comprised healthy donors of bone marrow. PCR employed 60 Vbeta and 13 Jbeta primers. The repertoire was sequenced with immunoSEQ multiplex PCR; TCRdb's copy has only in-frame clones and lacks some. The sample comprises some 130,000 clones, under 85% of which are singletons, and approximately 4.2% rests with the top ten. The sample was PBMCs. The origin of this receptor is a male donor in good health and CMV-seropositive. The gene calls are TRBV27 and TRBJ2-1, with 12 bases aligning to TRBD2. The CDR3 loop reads CASSLGTSGNEQFF. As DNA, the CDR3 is TGTGCCAGCAGCCTCGGGACTAGCGGGAATGAGCAGTTCTTC.